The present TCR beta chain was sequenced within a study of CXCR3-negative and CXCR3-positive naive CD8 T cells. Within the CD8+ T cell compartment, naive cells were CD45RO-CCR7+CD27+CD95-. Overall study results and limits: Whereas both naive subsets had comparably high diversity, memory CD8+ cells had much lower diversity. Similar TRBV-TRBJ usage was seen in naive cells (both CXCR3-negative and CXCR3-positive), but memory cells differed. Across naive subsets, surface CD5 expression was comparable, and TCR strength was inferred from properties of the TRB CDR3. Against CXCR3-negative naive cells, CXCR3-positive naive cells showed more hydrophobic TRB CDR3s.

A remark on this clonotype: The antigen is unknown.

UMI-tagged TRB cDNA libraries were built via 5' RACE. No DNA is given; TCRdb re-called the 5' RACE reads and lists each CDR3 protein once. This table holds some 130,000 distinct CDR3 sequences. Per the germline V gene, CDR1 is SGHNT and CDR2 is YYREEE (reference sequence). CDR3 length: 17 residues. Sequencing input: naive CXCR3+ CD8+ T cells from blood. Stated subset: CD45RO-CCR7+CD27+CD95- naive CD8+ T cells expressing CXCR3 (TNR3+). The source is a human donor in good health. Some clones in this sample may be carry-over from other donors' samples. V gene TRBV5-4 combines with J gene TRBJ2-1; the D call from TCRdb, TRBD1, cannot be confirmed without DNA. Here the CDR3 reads CASSLTSGPLLYNEQFF.